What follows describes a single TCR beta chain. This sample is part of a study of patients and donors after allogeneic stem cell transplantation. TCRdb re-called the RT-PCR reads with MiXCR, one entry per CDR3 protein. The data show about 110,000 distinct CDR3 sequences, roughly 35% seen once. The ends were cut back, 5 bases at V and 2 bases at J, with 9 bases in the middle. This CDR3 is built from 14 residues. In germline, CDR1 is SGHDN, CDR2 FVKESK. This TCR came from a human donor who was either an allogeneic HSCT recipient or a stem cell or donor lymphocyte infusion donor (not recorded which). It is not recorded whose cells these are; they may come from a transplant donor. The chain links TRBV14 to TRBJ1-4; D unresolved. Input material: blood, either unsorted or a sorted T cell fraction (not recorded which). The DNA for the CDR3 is TGTGCCAGCAGCGCAGGAAATACTAATGAAAAACTGTTTTTT. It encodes CASSAGNTNEKLFF.